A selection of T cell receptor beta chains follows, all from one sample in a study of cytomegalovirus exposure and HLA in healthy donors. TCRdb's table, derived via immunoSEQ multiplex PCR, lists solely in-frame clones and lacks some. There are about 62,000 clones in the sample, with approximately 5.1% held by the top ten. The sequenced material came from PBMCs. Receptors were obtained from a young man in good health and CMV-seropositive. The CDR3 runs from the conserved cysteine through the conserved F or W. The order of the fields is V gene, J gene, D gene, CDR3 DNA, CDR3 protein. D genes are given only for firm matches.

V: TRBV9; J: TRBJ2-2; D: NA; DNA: TGTGCCAGCAGCGATCGCGCCTTGAACACCGGGGAGCTGTTTTTT; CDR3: CASSDRALNTGELFF
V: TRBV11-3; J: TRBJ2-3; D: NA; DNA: TGTGCCAGCAGCCAAGGGGGGGCGGGTACGCAGTATTTT; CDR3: CASSQGGAGTQYF
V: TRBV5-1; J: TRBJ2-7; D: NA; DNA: TGCGCCAGCAGCACCGGAGGCGGGAAAGGGTTCTACGAGCAGTACTTC; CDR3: CASSTGGGKGFYEQYF
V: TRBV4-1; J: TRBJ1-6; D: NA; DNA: TGCGCCAGCAGCCAAAGCCCAGGAGGGTATAATTCACCCCTCCACTTT; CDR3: CASSQSPGGYNSPLHF
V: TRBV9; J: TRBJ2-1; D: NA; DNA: TGTGCCAGCAGCCCAAACTACAATGAGCAGTTCTTC; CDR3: CASSPNYNEQFF
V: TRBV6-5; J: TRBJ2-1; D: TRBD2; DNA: TGTGCCAGCAGTTACTCAACTAGCGACAATGAGCAGTTCTTC; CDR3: CASSYSTSDNEQFF
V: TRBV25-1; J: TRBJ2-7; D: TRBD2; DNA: TGTGCCAGCAGTCCCAGCGGGAGAGGAACCTACGAGCAGTACTTC; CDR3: CASSPSGRGTYEQYF
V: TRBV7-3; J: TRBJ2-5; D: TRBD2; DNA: TGTGCCAGCAGCCGAGGACTAGCGGGAGTCGAGACCCAGTACTTC; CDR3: CASSRGLAGVETQYF
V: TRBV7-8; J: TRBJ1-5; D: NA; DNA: TGTGCCAGCAGCTTAAACACAGGGAGCAGCAATCAGCCCCAGCATTTT; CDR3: CASSLNTGSSNQPQHF
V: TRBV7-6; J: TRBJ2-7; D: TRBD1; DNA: TGTGCCAGCAGCCTAAGCGCCGGGACAGGGGCCTCCTACGAGCAGTACTTC; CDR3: CASSLSAGTGASYEQYF
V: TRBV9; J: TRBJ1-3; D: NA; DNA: TGTGCCAGCAGCGTAGGACAGGCGAGCTCTGGAAACACCATATATTTT; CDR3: CASSVGQASSGNTIYF
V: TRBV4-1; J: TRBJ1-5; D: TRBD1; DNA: TGCGCCAGCAGCCCGACAGGGGTAGATCAGCCCCAGCATTTT; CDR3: CASSPTGVDQPQHF
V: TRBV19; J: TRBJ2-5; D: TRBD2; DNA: TGTGCCAGTAGTATAGCACTAGCGGCAAGCCAAGAGACCCAGTACTTC; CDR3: CASSIALAASQETQYF
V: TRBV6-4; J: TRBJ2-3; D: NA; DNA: TGTGCCAGCAGTGACGGTGCGGGCAGCACAGATACGCAGTATTTT; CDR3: CASSDGAGSTDTQYF
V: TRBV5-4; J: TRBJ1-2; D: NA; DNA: TGTGCCAGCAGCTTTTATGGGGGGAACTATGGCTACACCTTC; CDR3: CASSFYGGNYGYTF
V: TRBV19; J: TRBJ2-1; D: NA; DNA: TGTGCCAGTAGTACGTATGCGGGAAAGACCTACAATGAGCAGTTCTTC; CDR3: CASSTYAGKTYNEQFF
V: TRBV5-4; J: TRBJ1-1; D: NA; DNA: TGTGCCAGCAGCTTGTTAGGAGAGGCTTTCTTT; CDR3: CASSLLGEAFF
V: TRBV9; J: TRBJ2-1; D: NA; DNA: TGTGCCAGCACCCTCACCTCCGGGACAGAGCAGTTCTTC; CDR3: CASTLTSGTEQFF
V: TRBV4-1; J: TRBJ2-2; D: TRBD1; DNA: TGCGCCAGCAGCCAACGGACCACGGGACAGGGGGCTAACACCGGGGAGCTGTTTTTT; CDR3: CASSQRTTGQGANTGELFF
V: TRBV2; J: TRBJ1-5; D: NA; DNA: TGTGCCAGCAGAGACTCACAGGGTCTTAGCAATCAGCCCCAGCATTTT; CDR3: CASRDSQGLSNQPQHF
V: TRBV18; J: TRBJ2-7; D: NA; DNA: TGTGCCAGCTCACCACCCGACAGAAGCTACGAGCAGTACTTC; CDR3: CASSPPDRSYEQYF
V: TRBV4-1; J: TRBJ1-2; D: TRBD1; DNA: TGCGCCAGCTGGGGACAGACTTTTCGCGCTGGCTACACCTTC; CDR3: CASWGQTFRAGYTF
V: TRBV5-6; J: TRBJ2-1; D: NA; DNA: TGTGCCAGCAGTTGGGGACAGCCCGGGACTTACTCCTACAATGAGCAGTTCTTC; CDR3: CASSWGQPGTYSYNEQFF
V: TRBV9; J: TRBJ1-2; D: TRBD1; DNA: TGTGCCAGCAGCGTAGGCAGGGGGCATGGCTACACCTTC; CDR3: CASSVGRGHGYTF
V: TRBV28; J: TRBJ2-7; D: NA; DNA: TGTGCCAGCAGCCTAGCCCTTCTCTCCTACGAGCAGTACTTC; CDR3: CASSLALLSYEQYF
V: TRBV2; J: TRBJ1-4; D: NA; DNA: TGTGCCAGCAGAGTCGCGGGGGCGAATGAAAAACTGTTTTTT; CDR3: CASRVAGANEKLFF
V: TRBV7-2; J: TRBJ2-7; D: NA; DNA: TGTGCCAGCAGCTTAGGTCTAGGCGCCTACGAGCAGTACTTC; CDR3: CASSLGLGAYEQYF
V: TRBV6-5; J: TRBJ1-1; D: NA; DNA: TGTGCCAGCACTGATAGTTGGAACACTGAAGCTTTCTTT; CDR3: CASTDSWNTEAFF
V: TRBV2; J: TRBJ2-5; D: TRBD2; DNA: TGCGCCAGCAGGACTAGCGAGATTACCCAAGAGACCCAGTACTTC; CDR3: CASRTSEITQETQYF
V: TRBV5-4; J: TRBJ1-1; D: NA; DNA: TGTGCCAGCAGCCCATATGTCGGGTACACTGAAGCTTTCTTT; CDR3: CASSPYVGYTEAFF
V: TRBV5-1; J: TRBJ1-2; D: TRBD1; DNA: TGCGCCAGCAGCTCCTCGTCACCGGGACAGGGCTCTGGCTACACCTTC; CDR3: CASSSSSPGQGSGYTF
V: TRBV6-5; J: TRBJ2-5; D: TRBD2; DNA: TGTGCCAGCAGTTATGGGACTAGAGGGGGGTTTGAGACCCAGTACTTC; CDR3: CASSYGTRGGFETQYF
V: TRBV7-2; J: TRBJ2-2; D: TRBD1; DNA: TGTGCCAGCAGCTCCCCCGGGACAGGGTACATTCCCGGGGAGCTGTTTTTT; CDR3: CASSSPGTGYIPGELFF
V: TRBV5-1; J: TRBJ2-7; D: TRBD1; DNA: TGCGCCAGCAGCTTGGGACAGGGGCCCTACGAGCAGTACTTC; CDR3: CASSLGQGPYEQYF
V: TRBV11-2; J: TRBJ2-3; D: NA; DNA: TGTGCCAGCAGCCCCGGGAGCACAGATACGCAGTATTTT; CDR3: CASSPGSTDTQYF